Listed here are 2 T cell receptor beta chains from one sample, sequenced in a study of T cell changes during pregnancy in multiple sclerosis. Clones were sequenced by immunoSEQ multiplex PCR, and TCRdb holds only the in-frame ones, with some missing. The table includes just under 80,000 clones, approximately 95% detected once. The input for sequencing was peripheral blood, taken in the first trimester of pregnancy. These receptor sequences come from a female donor with multiple sclerosis, enrolled in a pregnancy study.

This chain connects TRBV5-1 to TRBJ2-3, with D perhaps TRBD1 (6 bases). Trimming shortened V by 4 bases and J by 2 bases, and 14 bases separated the two germline ends. Germline values: CDR1 SGHRS, CDR2 YFSETQ. The CDR3 is 15 residues long. In nucleotides, the CDR3 is TGCGCCAGCAGCATAGGGACACAGACCACAGATACGCAGTATTTT. It translates to CASSIGTQTTDTQYF.

DNA of the CDR3: TGCAGTGCTAGAATGTCTATTGAAGCTTTCTTT. This codes for CSARMSIEAFF. This chain connects TRBV20-1 to TRBJ1-1; D not resolved. The CDR3 totals 11 residues. The germline V gene has CDR1 DFQATT and CDR2 SNEGSKA (reference sequence). Trimming took 2 bases from V and 7 from J, leaving 8 bases between them.